The subject of this entry is one T cell receptor (beta chain). The data belong to a study of blood T cell repertoires in COVID-19. Study background: Whether acute or convalescent, the COVID-19 samples came from the United States, Italy and Spain. PBMCs, B-cell-depleted T cells, or T cells provided the cDNA or gDNA that made up the material.

Libraries were prepared by immunoSEQ multiplex PCR; TCRdb keeps only in-frame clonotypes and omits some of them. This repertoire shows over 200,000 clones, about 91% found once; its top ten account for about 5%. This CDR3 spans 13 amino acids. The V gene's germline CDR1 is MRHNA and CDR2 SNTAGT. Trimming took 6 bases from V and 7 from J, leaving 15 bases between them. The specimen was peripheral blood. This sequence originates from a woman between 40 and 50 years old with acute or convalescent COVID-19. This sequence joins TRBV6-4 and TRBJ1-2, with a weak D call TRBD1 (6 bases). CDR3 loop: CASRVGQSGGYTF. DNA of the CDR3: TGTGCCAGCAGGGTAGGACAGTCCGGTGGCTACACCTTC.